What follows are 4 T cell receptor beta chains derived from one specimen sequenced in a study of technical replicates of blood from a few donors. Using immunoSEQ multiplex PCR, the repertoire was profiled, and TCRdb retains in-frame clones only, with some absent. This sample has around 76,000 clones, with approximately 97% found just once. The specimen was T cells isolated from PBMCs. Receptors were obtained from a human donor in good health.

This clone was counted a single time. CDR3 sequence reads: CASRSPLQGGYTF. In nucleotides, the CDR3 is TGTGCCAGCAGATCACCCCTACAGGGTGGCTACACCTTC. The chain couples TRBV28 to TRBJ1-2, with D perhaps TRBD1 (6 bases). V was pared by 6 bases and J by 7 bases, with 15 bases between. The CDR3 totals 13 residues. Per the germline V gene, CDR1 is MDHEN and CDR2 is SYDVKM.

The chain joins TRBV25-1 to TRBJ1-6; D unresolved. Germline V gene lookup returns CDR1 MGHDK and CDR2 SYGVNS. CDR3 length: 13 residues. V lost 10 bases to trimming and J lost 0 bases, with 7 bases between them. This CDR3 reads CATRSSYNSPLHF. CDR3 bases: TGTGCCACGAGGAGCTCCTATAATTCACCCCTCCACTTT.

The chain combines TRBV15 with TRBJ2-1; 9 nucleotides align to TRBD1. CDR3 length: 13 residues. Trimming cost V 5 bases and J 6 bases; bases outside gene matches: 2. Looked up from germline, CDR1 is LNHNV and CDR2 is YYDKDF (reference sequence). DNA of the CDR3: TGTGCCACCAGCGGACAGGGGACCAATGAGCAGTTCTTC. Translated: CATSGQGTNEQFF. Filled out from reference TRBV15 and TRBJ2-1, the complete variable domain reads DAMVIQNPRYQVTQFGKPVTLSCSQTLNHNVMYWYQQKSSQAPKLLFHYYDKDFNNEADTPDNFQSRRPNTSFCFLDIRSPGLGDTAMYLCATSGQGTNEQFFGPGTRLTVL.

This clone appeared a single time. V is TRBV13 and J is TRBJ2-1, with TRBD2 matching over 10 bases. The CDR3 length is 16 residues. The germline V gene has CDR1 PRHDT and CDR2 FYEKMQ (reference sequence). With 3 bases clipped from V and 7 bases from J, the junction kept 9 bases outside the gene matches. CDR3 bases: TGTGCCAGCAGCTTGGCGGGACTAGCGACCGCTAATGAGCAGTTCTTC. The encoded protein is CASSLAGLATANEQFF.